The clone carrying this TCR beta chain was detected a few times. Its specificity is unknown. The sequenced material, unsorted PBMC DNA, was run on ten immunoSEQ deep assay plates. Assay: immunoSEQ multiplex PCR; the TCRdb copy retains only in-frame clones and omits some. The table has about half a million clones, 60% to 80% seen once. This CDR3 spans 12 amino acids. Per germline, CDR1 MDHEN and CDR2 SYDVKM. Trimming removed 6 bases at V and 10 bases at J, with 13 bases between. This entry is derived from a study of shared clonotypes between healthy human individuals. The study, taken as a whole, reports: Clonotype sharing among the donors was expected to vary with sequencing depth.

V gene TRBV28 combines with J gene TRBJ2-1, with D perhaps TRBD1 (6 bases). The source is a woman in her 40s in good health. Some clones in this sample may be carry-over from other donors' samples. The source material was PBMCs. The CDR3 bases are TGTGCCAGCAGAAAAGGGGGAAGGGAGCAGTTCTTC. This gives the protein CASRKGGREQFF. Supplemented by reference TRBV28 and TRBJ2-1, the full variable domain reads DVKVTQSSRYLVKRTGEKVFLECVQDMDHENMFWYRQDPGLGLRLIYFSYDVKMKEKGDIPEGYSVSREKKERFSLILESASTNQTSMYLCASRKGGREQFFGPGTRLTVL.